The 23 T cell receptor beta chains listed next were all sequenced from one sample in a study of blood T cell repertoires in COVID-19. Assay used: immunoSEQ multiplex PCR; TCRdb lists only in-frame clones, some missing. The sample lists 300,000 or so clones; around 87% were seen once. Sequencing input: peripheral blood. These receptors all come from a man aged 50 to 60 with active or convalescent COVID-19.

CDR3 DNA: TGTGCCAGCAGCAAAGCACCCGGGGGCACAGATACGCAGTATTTT. This translates into CASSKAPGGTDTQYF. The rearrangement uses TRBV7-6 and TRBJ2-3; D may be TRBD2 (5 bases). The germline V gene has CDR1 SGHVS and CDR2 FNYEAQ. V was shortened by 5 bases and J by 1 base, with 13 bases between the two germline ends. The CDR3 loop spans 15 amino acids.

This chain uses TRBV5-1 with TRBJ1-2, with 10 bases lining up with TRBD1. Unmatched junction bases numbered 15, after V lost 4 bases and J lost 6 bases. Looked up from germline, CDR1 is SGHRS and CDR2 is YFSETQ. This CDR3 is 17 amino acids long. CDR3 region: CASSGHLPGQGQDGYTF. In nucleotides, the CDR3 is TGCGCCAGCAGCGGCCATTTACCGGGACAGGGGCAAGATGGCTACACCTTC.

This clone was seen just once. The sample contains more than one DNA sequence encoding this CDR3. The chain joins TRBV5-6 to TRBJ2-7, with 10 bases lining up with TRBD1. In germline, CDR1 is SGHDT, CDR2 YYEEEE. V shed 4 bases and J 4 bases; nucleotides not matched to a gene: 14. This CDR3 is built from 17 residues. This chain's CDR3 is CASSGQGHGTGEYEQYF. CDR3 nucleotide sequence: TGTGCCAGCAGCGGCCAAGGGCACGGGACAGGGGAATACGAGCAGTACTTC.

Details on this clone: Other DNA sequences in the same sample also yield this CDR3. This chain links TRBV3-1 (or the pseudogene TRBV3-2) with TRBJ1-3; weak D call: TRBD1 (5 bases). CDR1 is LGHDT and CDR2 is YNNKEL in the germline V gene (reference sequence). This CDR3 spans 15 amino acids. With 1 base removed from V and 2 bases from J, the gap between germline ends came to 9 bases. In DNA form, the CDR3 reads TGTGCCAGCAGCCAAGGGAGGGGAGCTGGAAACACCATATATTTT. As protein: CASSQGRGAGNTIYF.

Written as DNA, the CDR3 is TGTGCCAGCAGCCCCCGGGACAGTGAAAAACTGTTTTTT. Its translation: CASSPRDSEKLFF. V usage is TRBV3-1 (or the pseudogene TRBV3-2) and J usage is TRBJ1-4; 7 bases are a match to TRBD1. Germline loops: CDR1 LGHDT, CDR2 YNNKEL (reference sequence). The CDR3 has 13 amino acids. V was pared by 4 bases and J by 7 bases, with 3 bases of the junction left unmatched.

V and J are TRBV7-3 and TRBJ2-1; 11 bases are a match to TRBD2. The CDR3 runs to 15 residues. V dropped 5 bases and J dropped 5; count of bases not matched to a gene: 5. CDR1 and CDR2 (germline): SGHTA, FQGTGA. This CDR3 is CASSLSGGANNEQFF. The CDR3 DNA sequence: TGTGCCAGCAGCCTTAGCGGGGGGGCGAACAATGAGCAGTTCTTC. The variable domain in full, completed from reference TRBV7-3 and TRBJ2-1, reads GAGVSQTPSNKVTEKGKYVELRCDPISGHTALYWYRQSLGQGPEFLIYFQGTGAADDSGLPNDRFFAVRPEGSVSTLKIQRTERGDSAVYLCASSLSGGANNEQFFGPGTRLTVL.

The chain joins TRBV27 to TRBJ2-1, with D perhaps TRBD1 (6 bases). This CDR3 is 17 amino acids long. CDR1 is MNHEY and CDR2 is SMNVEV in the germline V gene (reference sequence). Trimming cost V 2 bases and J 4 bases, with 18 bases left between them. The CDR3 DNA sequence: TGTGCCAGCAGTTTACGCAGGGGTGGGGCTTTGTACAATGAGCAGTTCTTC. It encodes CASSLRRGGALYNEQFF.

This chain links TRBV5-8 with TRBJ1-1; TRBD1 is a possible D gene (5 bases). The CDR3 runs to 15 residues. The germline V gene encodes CDR1 SGHTS and CDR2 YDEGEE. The V end lost 2 bases, the J end lost 1 base, and 12 bases lay between the germline ends. The CDR3 loop is CASSLAGHRNTEAFF. In DNA form, the CDR3 reads TGTGCCAGCAGCTTAGCCGGACACAGGAACACTGAAGCTTTCTTT.

The CDR3 loop is CASSHTYKGGVGGELFF. The CDR3 DNA follows: TGTGCCAGCAGCCACACTTACAAGGGGGGGGTCGGCGGGGAGCTGTTTTTT. V gene TRBV4-2 combines with J gene TRBJ2-2, with a possible D match to TRBD2 (7 bases). Germline CDR1 reads LGHNA; CDR2 reads YNFKEQ. The CDR3 runs to 17 residues. V was clipped by 3 bases and J by 7 bases, with 21 bases between them.

V and J are TRBV6-5 and TRBJ2-6; D perhaps matches TRBD2 (6 bases). This CDR3 is 15 amino acids long. Germline V gene sequence: CDR1 MNHEY, CDR2 SVGAGI. Trimming shortened V by 2 bases and J by 2 bases, and 7 bases separated the two germline ends. CDR3 residues: CASSYAGTGANVLTF. CDR3 in DNA: TGTGCCAGCAGTTACGCGGGGACTGGGGCCAACGTCCTGACTTTC.

This clone was detected only a few times. The rearrangement joins TRBV7-7 to TRBJ2-5, with a weak D call TRBD2 (6 bases). In germline, CDR1 is SSHAT, CDR2 FNYEAQ (reference sequence). V dropped 1 base and J dropped 0 bases, with 15 bases sitting between them. CDR3 length: 17 amino acids. CDR3: CASSLDSGGMYQETQYF. For the CDR3, the DNA is TGTGCCAGCAGCTTAGATTCTGGCGGGATGTACCAAGAGACCCAGTACTTC. Variable domain in full (rest from reference TRBV7-7 and TRBJ2-5): GAGVSQSPRYKVTKRGQDVTLRCDPISSHATLYWYQQALGQGPEFLTYFNYEAQPDKSGLPSDRFSAERPEGSISTLTIQRTEQRDSAMYRCASSLDSGGMYQETQYFGPGTRLLVL.

The chain joins TRBV6-6 to TRBJ2-5; 9 nucleotides match TRBD1. This CDR3 has 15 residues. V shed 6 bases, J shed 2 bases, and the junction held 7 bases outside the gene matches. Germline CDR1 and CDR2: MNHNY and SVGAGI (reference sequence). This CDR3 reads CASSWDRVTQETQYF. CDR3 DNA sequence: TGTGCCAGCAGCTGGGACAGGGTCACACAAGAGACCCAGTACTTC.

This clone came up a few times. This chain links TRBV2 with TRBJ1-1; D is possibly TRBD1 (5 bases). Looked up from germline, CDR1 is SNHLY and CDR2 is FYNNEI. The CDR3 consists of 14 residues. Trimming stripped 4 bases from V and 3 bases from J, with 12 bases between. The DNA of the CDR3 is TGTGCCAGCAGTGTCGGACATGAACACACTGAAGCTTTCTTT. Residues: CASSVGHEHTEAFF.

The chain combines TRBV27 with TRBJ2-2; 9 bases map to TRBD1. Germline CDR1 is MNHEY and CDR2 is SMNVEV (reference sequence). The CDR3 is 14 residues long. With 4 bases clipped from V and 6 bases from J, the junction kept 3 bases outside the gene matches. CDR3 nucleotide sequence: TGTGCCAGCAGTTATACAGGGGGCCCCGGGGAGCTGTTTTTT. It codes for CASSYTGGPGELFF.

This clone was seen more than once but under ten times. V gene TRBV15 combines with J gene TRBJ1-2; TRBD1 aligns across 7 bases. The CDR3 runs to 14 residues. V lost 3 bases to trimming and J lost 8 bases; unmatched junction nucleotides: 9. Germline loops: CDR1 LNHNV, CDR2 YYDKDF (reference sequence). In DNA form, the CDR3 reads TGTGCCACCAGCAGGGACCGGGACAGACCGGGCTACACCTTC. Translated: CATSRDRDRPGYTF. Variable domain in full (rest from reference TRBV15 and TRBJ1-2): DAMVIQNPRYQVTQFGKPVTLSCSQTLNHNVMYWYQQKSSQAPKLLFHYYDKDFNNEADTPDNFQSRRPNTSFCFLDIRSPGLGDTAMYLCATSRDRDRPGYTFGSGTRLTVV.

V usage is TRBV3-1 (or the pseudogene TRBV3-2) and J usage is TRBJ1-5; D may be TRBD1 (5 bases). V was shortened by 1 base and J by 5 bases, with 9 bases between the two germline ends. The V gene's germline CDR1 is LGHDT and CDR2 YNNKEL (reference sequence). This CDR3 is built from 14 residues. The CDR3 is CASSQGGTDQPQHF. In DNA, the CDR3 is TGTGCCAGCAGCCAAGGCGGGACTGATCAGCCCCAGCATTTT.

The genes are TRBV29-1 and TRBJ2-7; 7 bases are shared with TRBD1. The CDR3 extends over 12 amino acids. The V and J ends lost 4 bases and 5 bases, in that order; junction bases with no gene match: 5. CDR1 SQVTM and CDR2 ANQGSEA come from the germline V gene. The CDR3 nucleotides read TGCAGCGTTGGTAGACAGGGCGACGAGCAGTACTTC. This encodes CSVGRQGDEQYF.

The CDR3 DNA reads TGTGCCAGCAGCGTTGGACTAGCGTATACAGATACGCAGTATTTT. Translated: CASSVGLAYTDTQYF. The V and J genes are TRBV9 and TRBJ2-3, with 9 bases fitting TRBD2. Trimming at V came to 2 bases and at J to 3 bases, leaving 4 bases not matched to a gene. This CDR3 is built from 15 residues. Germline CDR1 SGDLS, CDR2 YYNGEE.

The chain employs TRBV25-1 and TRBJ2-5; 8 positions agree with TRBD1. CDR1 is MGHDK and CDR2 is SYGVNS in the germline V gene. Trimming at V came to 8 bases and at J to 4 bases, leaving 9 bases not matched to a gene. The CDR3 is 14 residues long. The CDR3 coding sequence is TGTGCCAGCGGGGCGGACAGGGAGCTAGAGACCCAGTACTTC. Protein sequence: CASGADRELETQYF.

DNA for the CDR3: TGTGCCAGCAGCCAAGTTTTTAAGCGGGGGGACGACACAGATACGCAGTATTTT. This gives the protein CASSQVFKRGDDTDTQYF. The chain combines TRBV14 with TRBJ2-3; 9 bases line up with TRBD2. The CDR3 sequence is 18 residues long. V gave up 1 base and J gave up 2 bases; unmatched junction bases: 10. The germline CDR1 and CDR2 sequences are SGHDN and FVKESK.

The rearrangement links TRBV6-5 to TRBJ1-4, with TRBD1 matching over 9 bases. The trim removed 5 bases at V and 8 bases at J, leaving 9 bases unmatched. Germline CDR1 is MNHEY and CDR2 is SVGAGI. The CDR3 length is 15 residues. CDR3 sequence: CASSPQTGGEEKLFF. CDR3 DNA sequence: TGTGCCAGCAGTCCCCAGACAGGGGGTGAGGAAAAACTGTTTTTT.

The count of this clone is one. The gene calls are TRBV2 and TRBJ1-2, with D possibly being TRBD1 (6 bases). The CDR3 is made up of 12 amino acids. The V and J ends lost 5 bases and 7 bases respectively, with 11 bases between them. Germline V gene sequence: CDR1 SNHLY, CDR2 FYNNEI. The CDR3 nucleotides read TGTGCCAGCAGTCCAGGGGAAGGTGGCTACACCTTC. The encoded protein is CASSPGEGGYTF. Looking up the rest from reference TRBV2 and TRBJ1-2 gives the full variable domain: EPEVTQTPSHQVTQMGQEVILRCVPISNHLYFYWYRQILGQKVEFLVSFYNNEISEKSEIFDDQFSVERPDGSNFTLKIRSTKLEDSAMYFCASSPGEGGYTFGSGTRLTVV.

In nucleotides, the CDR3 is TGTGCCAGTAGTCGTCGGGACTCGGGCACAGATACGCAGTATTTT. It encodes CASSRRDSGTDTQYF. This chain connects TRBV19 to TRBJ2-3; a possible D gene is TRBD2 (6 bases). Between the trimmed V and J ends, which lost 5 bases and 1 base, there was a span of 13 bases. From germline, CDR1 is LNHDA and CDR2 SQIVND (reference sequence). The CDR3 contains 15 residues. Combining the CDR3 with reference TRBV19 and TRBJ2-3 gives the whole variable domain DGGITQSPKYLFRKEGQNVTLSCEQNLNHDAMYWYRQDPGQGLRLIYYSQIVNDFQKGDIAEGYSVSREKKESFPLTVTSAQKNPTAFYLCASSRRDSGTDTQYFGPGTRLTVL.